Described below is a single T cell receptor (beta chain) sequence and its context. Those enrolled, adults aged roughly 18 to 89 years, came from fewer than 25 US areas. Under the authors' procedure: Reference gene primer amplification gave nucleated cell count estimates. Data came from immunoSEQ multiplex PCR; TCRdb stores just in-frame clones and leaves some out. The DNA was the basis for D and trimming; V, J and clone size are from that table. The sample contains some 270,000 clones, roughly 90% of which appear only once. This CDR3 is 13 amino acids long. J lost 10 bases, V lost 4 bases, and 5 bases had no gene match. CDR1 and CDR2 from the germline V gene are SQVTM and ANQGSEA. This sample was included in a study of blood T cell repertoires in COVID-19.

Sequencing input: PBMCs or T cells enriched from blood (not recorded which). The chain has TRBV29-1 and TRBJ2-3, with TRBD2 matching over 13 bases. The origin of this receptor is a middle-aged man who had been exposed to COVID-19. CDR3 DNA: TGCAGCGTTGGGACTAGCGGGAGTGAATCGCAGTATTTT. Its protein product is CSVGTSGSESQYF.